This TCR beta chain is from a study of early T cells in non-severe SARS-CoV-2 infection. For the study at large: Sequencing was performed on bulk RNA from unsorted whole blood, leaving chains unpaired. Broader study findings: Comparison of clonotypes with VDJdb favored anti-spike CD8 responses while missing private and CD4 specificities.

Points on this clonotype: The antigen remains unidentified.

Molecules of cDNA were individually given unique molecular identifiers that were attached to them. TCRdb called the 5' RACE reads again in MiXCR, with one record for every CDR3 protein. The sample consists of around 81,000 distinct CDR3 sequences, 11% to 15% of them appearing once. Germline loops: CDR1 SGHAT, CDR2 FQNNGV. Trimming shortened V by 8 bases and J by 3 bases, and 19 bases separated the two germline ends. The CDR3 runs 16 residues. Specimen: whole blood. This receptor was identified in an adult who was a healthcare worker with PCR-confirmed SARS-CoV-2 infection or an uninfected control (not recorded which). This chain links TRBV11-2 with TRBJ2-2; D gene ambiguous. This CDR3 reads CASGPGFRGHTGELFF. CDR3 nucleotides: TGTGCCAGCGGCCCCGGGTTCCGAGGCCACACCGGGGAGCTGTTTTTT.